This T cell receptor (beta chain) derives from a study of shared clonotypes between healthy human individuals (dated by TCRdb to the early 2020s). Context from the whole study: The cohort included three men and a couple of women between 18 and 49 years of age. Between about 0.8 and 9 billion PBMCs per donor were obtained by leukapheresis. Libraries were prepared and TCR repertoires were sequenced by different laboratories using diverse techniques, in order to increase sequencing depth and limit assay-specific biases. For each donor, three plates each were used for CD4 naive and CD4 memory, two plates were used for CD8 naive, and one plate was used for CD8 memory. To estimate repertoire size and how much clonotype sharing occurs between individuals, the study deeply sequenced the blood TCR repertoires of several healthy adults. The full study reports these points: Because the study included a small number of donors, the genetic and exposure-history diversity represented was limited. Pairwise subsampling led to the expectation that sequencing depth would affect the degree of clonotype sharing among donors. Estimated clonotype richness was generally larger for naive than for memory subsets. Higher generation probabilities were observed for clonotypes shared by all four sorted-subset donors than for non-shared clonotypes. Across four donors, roughly 5.1% of naive CD4, 3% to 4% of naive CD8, about 2.3% of memory CD4, and approximately 0.4% of memory CD8 clonotypes were shared. Incomplete sequencing was indicated by rarefaction of sorted-subset datasets, despite the large sequencing depth. Only blood was sampled, and tissue TCR repertoires likely differ from those in blood.

Using the deep immunoSEQ assay, multiplex PCR amplified TCR CDR3 regions from genomic DNA. For each cell subset, the extracted genomic DNA was distributed evenly across all wells of several immunoSEQ 96-well plates, and each plate served as one replicate. For sorted subsets, 200 ng of genomic DNA, equivalent to 25,000 to 30,000 T cell genomes, went into each replicate PCR. The purified libraries were quantified using a Qubit 3.0 fluorometer, sized with a Bioanalyzer 2100, and then quantified again using the KAPA Library Quantification kit. A separate single-read 150-cycle Illumina NextSeq 550 flow cell was used to sequence each immunoSEQ 96-well plate. The study's own analysis went as follows. Because the immunoSEQ output held only junctional sequences and lacked quality scores, the filtering could not match the filtering applied to full-length reads. Sequences were annotated with PyIR, a Python wrapper for IgBLAST v1.9, and V/J genes and CDR3 were assigned using IMGT germline references. Reads with weak V/J assignments (E-value above 1e-6), missing CDR3, stop codons, out-of-frame junctions, or ambiguous translated residues were removed. A V3J clonotype was defined by an identical inferred V gene, J gene, and CDR3 amino acid sequence. Percentage overlap between repertoires was calculated by dividing the number of shared unique clonotypes by the size of the smaller repertoire. RTK rarefaction, the Chao1 estimator, and Recon v2.1 estimates of unobserved clonotypes were used to assess repertoire richness. Generation probabilities for all TCRbeta clonotypes obtained by the gDNA method from several donors were computed using OLGA. TCRdb's version of the immuneACCESS table is confined to in-frame rearrangements and falls short of the full clone set. An unresolved V gene accounts for under half of the shortfall where checked; the remainder is of unknown origin. D and trimming come from the DNA, and the V and J calls and clone size come from that table. The sample table records 700,000 or so clones; approximately 75% of these occur just once. Of the sample, about 1.7% is held by the ten largest clones.

The donors were healthy, HIV-negative adults with no recently reported acute infections or vaccinations. Every donor was a Caucasian adult residing in Nashville, Tennessee, USA. Magnetic negative selection was used to enrich CD4+ T cells, after which naive cells were positively selected on CD45RA and the negative fraction became the memory subset. Blood was obtained by leukapheresis, after which PBMCs were separated by Ficoll-Histopaque density gradient centrifugation and cryopreserved in liquid nitrogen vapor phase. Purity and quantity of every magnetically sorted T cell population were checked by analytical flow cytometry. Genomic DNA was isolated from each sorted fraction and quantified by UV absorbance on a Nanodrop 2000c. As regards this clone: Its cognate antigen has yet to be identified. It has no much larger one-base neighbor in the sample; base qualities were not kept.

Specimen: memory CD4+ T cells sorted from blood. This sample's cell subset or site label indicates: CD45RA-negative fraction. This sequence was found in a woman younger than 45 in good health.

CDR3 region: CASSTWDKGNTIYF. The DNA sequence is TGTGCCAGCAGTACCTGGGACAAAGGAAACACCATATATTTT. The V and J genes are TRBV6-6 and TRBJ1-3; the best D guess is TRBD1, with 6 bases matching. Taken from cysteine to phenylalanine, the CDR3 has 14 residues. Only CDR3 DNA is held: 42 bases, read in frame from base 1. Trimming costs V 5 bases and J 4 bases, and their ends lie 12 bases apart. From the germline V gene (reference sequence), CDR1 is MNHNY and CDR2 is SVGAGI.